A single sample is the source of the 12 T cell receptor beta chains below, sequenced in a study of spatial heterogeneity in lung cancer. Findings of the study overall: Counts of expanded intratumoral alpha and beta TCRs tracked tumor mutation counts.

No antigens are known for them. Time point noted: sample taken at primary tumor resection. One entry per CDR3 protein, called by TCRdb with MiXCR from the 5' RACE reads. The table records 7,500 or so distinct CDR3 sequences, more than 13% of them present only once. The sequences come from lung tumor tissue, collected at surgery. The receptors stem from a female donor with early-stage non-small cell lung cancer.

This clonotype counts as medium-sized. This sequence joins TRBV9 and TRBJ2-3; 10 bases are a match to TRBD1. V shed 3 bases, J shed 4 bases, and the junction held 11 bases outside the gene matches. The CDR3 covers 17 residues. The germline CDR1 and CDR2 sequences are SGDLS and YYNGEE. The CDR3 bases are TGTGCCAGCAGCGCCCCGTTTTCGACAGGGGGCGCAGATACGCAGTATTTT. Protein: CASSAPFSTGGADTQYF. Together with reference TRBV9 and TRBJ2-3, the CDR3 gives the full variable domain: DSGVTQTPKHLITATGQRVTLRCSPRSGDLSVYWYQQSLDQGLQFLIQYYNGEERAKGNILERFSAQQFPDLHSELNLSSLELGDSALYFCASSAPFSTGGADTQYFGPGTRLTVL.

The table lists this clonotype with many counts. The V call is TRBV30, the J call TRBJ2-6, with D possibly matching TRBD2 (5 bases). V was shortened by 0 bases and J by 4 bases, with 7 bases between the two germline ends. The germline gives CDR1 GTSNPN, CDR2 SVGIG (reference sequence). CDR3 length equals 14 residues. The CDR3 here is CAWSVGAGANVLTF. The CDR3 coding sequence is TGTGCCTGGAGTGTGGGAGCCGGGGCCAACGTCCTGACTTTC.

This clonotype was observed many times. The rearrangement uses TRBV12-3 or TRBV12-4 and TRBJ2-3; TRBD1 aligns across 8 bases. J gave up 4 bases and V 2 bases, and 5 bases lay outside the gene matches. CDR3 length: 15 residues. For the CDR3, the DNA is TGTGCCAGCAGTTTAAACGGACAGGGACCAGATACGCAGTATTTT. Encoded protein: CASSLNGQGPDTQYF.

The J gene is TRBJ2-7, the V gene TRBV6-2 or TRBV6-3; D assignment may be TRBD1 or TRBD2 (5 bases each). Germline loops: CDR1 MNHEY, CDR2 SVGEGT. There are 12 residues in the CDR3. The V gene lost 5 bases and the J gene lost 4 bases, with 9 bases spanning the gap. CDR3 nucleotide sequence: TGTGCCAGCAGTAGGGGACCATACGAGCAGTACTTC. This gives the protein CASSRGPYEQYF.

This clonotype came up many times. V gene TRBV3-1 combines with J gene TRBJ2-3, with a weak D call TRBD1 (7 bases). Germline assignment: CDR1 LGHDT and CDR2 YNNKEL (reference sequence). With 3 bases removed from V and 1 base from J, the gap between germline ends came to 14 bases. This CDR3 contains 16 residues. CDR3 sequence: CASSHPGGQRTDTQYF. Here the CDR3 DNA reads TGTGCCAGCAGCCACCCCGGGGGACAGCGCACAGATACGCAGTATTTT.

This clonotype is labeled medium-sized. V and J are TRBV7-8 and TRBJ2-3; 7 bases fit TRBD1. After removal of 5 bases from V and 5 bases from J, the junction contained 7 bases not matched to a gene. CDR3 size: 14 residues. The germline V gene encodes CDR1 SGHVS and CDR2 FQNEAQ. CDR3 amino acids: CASSARDRKDTQYF. CDR3 in DNA: TGTGCCAGCAGCGCCCGGGACAGAAAAGATACGCAGTATTTT.

This clonotype ranks as medium-sized. The genes are TRBV19 and TRBJ1-5; D might be TRBD1 (6 bases). The ends were cut back, 6 bases at V and 4 bases at J, with 16 bases in the middle. The CDR3 is made up of 15 amino acids. Per germline, CDR1 LNHDA and CDR2 SQIVND (reference sequence). DNA of the CDR3: TGTGCCAGTAGCGGGGGCCAGGGTGGAAATCAGCCCCAGCATTTT. Translated: CASSGGQGGNQPQHF. The entire variable domain, with the rest obtained from reference TRBV19 and TRBJ1-5, is as follows: DGGITQSPKYLFRKEGQNVTLSCEQNLNHDAMYWYRQDPGQGLRLIYYSQIVNDFQKGDIAEGYSVSREKKESFPLTVTSAQKNPTAFYLCASSGGQGGNQPQHFGDGTRLSIL.

Ten or more counts support this clonotype. This chain joins TRBV7-8 and TRBJ2-2; 12 bases line up with TRBD2. Germline values: CDR1 SGHVS, CDR2 FQNEAQ. There are 15 residues in the CDR3. J lost 5 bases, V lost 7 bases, and 5 bases had no gene match. The DNA for the CDR3 is TGTGCCAGCAAACTAGCGGGGGGCCCGACCGGGGAGCTGTTTTTT. This encodes CASKLAGGPTGELFF. The full variable domain, completed using reference TRBV7-8 and TRBJ2-2, is GAGVSQSPRYKVAKRGQDVALRCDPISGHVSLFWYQQALGQGPEFLTYFQNEAQLDKSGLPSDRFFAERPEGSVSTLKIQRTQQEDSAVYLCASKLAGGPTGELFFGEGSRLTVL.

Many counts were recorded for this clonotype. The chain is built from TRBV20-1 and TRBJ1-5; D is ambiguous. This CDR3 is built from 16 residues. V lost 1 base, J lost 6 bases, and 19 bases lay in between. The V gene's germline CDR1 is DFQATT and CDR2 SNEGSKA (reference sequence). The CDR3 sequence is CSARVPGSGVGQPQHF. CDR3 bases: TGCAGTGCTAGAGTACCGGGTTCCGGAGTGGGTCAGCCCCAGCATTTT.

This clonotype was seen repeatedly, ten times or more. The CDR3 here is CASSFKAEQFF. CDR3 bases: TGTGCCAGCAGCTTCAAAGCGGAGCAGTTCTTC. The genes are TRBV7-2 and TRBJ2-1, with D unclear. The length of the CDR3 is 11 residues. CDR1 SGHTA and CDR2 FQGNSA come from the germline V gene. V was clipped by 3 bases and J by 10 bases, with 7 bases between them.

The chain employs TRBV5-1 and TRBJ2-3, with 7 nucleotides matching TRBD1. This CDR3 has 16 amino acids. Germline trimming cut 3 bases from V and 0 bases from J; bases unmatched to any gene: 7. In germline, CDR1 is SGHRS, CDR2 YFSETQ. CDR3 amino acids: CASSWKTGFSTDTQYF. CDR3 nucleotide sequence: TGCGCCAGCAGCTGGAAGACAGGGTTTAGCACAGATACGCAGTATTTT.

This clonotype was seen at least ten times. The genes are TRBV12-3 or TRBV12-4 and TRBJ1-4, with D tentatively TRBD1 (5 bases). The CDR3 length is 14 residues. With 8 bases removed from V and 8 bases from J, the gap between germline ends came to 18 bases. The CDR3 here is CASSPRGAGEKLFF. As DNA, the CDR3 is TGTGCCAGCTCCCCGCGGGGCGCGGGGGAAAAACTGTTTTTT.